The 32 T cell receptor beta chains below were found in one sample sequenced in a study of blood T cells in healthy people across ages. Alongside a J-beta primer mix, a sample-barcoded 5' primer served in a second PCR lasting 7 to 11 cycles. Via MiXCR, TCRdb re-called the 5' RACE reads, giving one row per CDR3 protein. The repertoire holds fewer than 800,000 distinct CDR3 sequences, with about 25% as singletons. This same sample was also taken into another study, of T cells of mothers and their children.

Input material: blood. The source is a boy aged 10-17 years in good health.

The chain uses TRBV12-3 or TRBV12-4 and TRBJ2-1, with a possible D match to TRBD2 (6 bases). The CDR3 has 17 residues. V was pared by 7 bases and J by 2 bases, with 21 bases between. CDR3 loop: CASINILGTVTYNEQFF. The CDR3 bases are TGTGCCAGCATTAACATTCTCGGGACTGTTACCTACAATGAGCAGTTCTTC.

The sample holds a few counts of this clonotype. This chain joins TRBV7-9 and TRBJ2-4; D might be TRBD2 (6 bases). V lost 4 bases and J 4 bases, leaving 17 bases between the germline ends. CDR3 size: 16 residues. Germline lookup yields CDR1 SEHNR and CDR2 FQNEAQ (reference sequence). CDR3: CASSSDPRDSKNIQYF. DNA for the CDR3: TGTGCCAGCAGCTCGGACCCCCGGGACTCGAAAAACATTCAGTACTTC.

This chain uses TRBV29-1 with TRBJ1-1, with D uncertain. Trimming removed 7 bases at V and 6 bases at J, with 15 bases between. From germline, CDR1 is SQVTM and CDR2 ANQGSEA. The CDR3 extends over 12 amino acids. CDR3 DNA: TGCAGCGCTCGAAGGGAATCTTCTGAAGCTTTCTTT. Amino acids: CSARRESSEAFF.

V is TRBV5-1 and J is TRBJ2-5; D possibly corresponds to TRBD2 (5 bases). With the DNA end fitting TRBJ2-1 better, the J assignment may be wrong. Germline V lookup: CDR1 SGHRS, CDR2 YFSETQ. The CDR3 length is 15 residues. The CDR3 sequence is CASSFRGIDQNEQFF. The DNA of the CDR3 is TGCGCCAGCAGTTTTCGGGGAATAGATCAAAATGAGCAGTTCTTC.

The table lists this clonotype with a few counts. This chain joins TRBV6-4 and TRBJ2-7; 10 bases agree with TRBD2. J was trimmed by 2 bases and V by 3 bases; bases with no gene match: 4. CDR1 and CDR2 from the germline V gene are MRHNA and SNTAGT. The CDR3 spans 15 residues. CDR3 residues: CASSEIAGGTYEQYF. Here the CDR3 DNA reads TGTGCCAGCAGTGAAATAGCGGGAGGAACCTACGAGCAGTACTTC.

V usage is TRBV4-2 and J usage is TRBJ2-7; 7 bases match TRBD1. The CDR3 runs to 14 residues. Looked up from germline, CDR1 is LGHNA and CDR2 is YNFKEQ. The junction had 9 bases not matched to a gene; V was cut back by 4 bases and J by 6 bases. In DNA, the CDR3 is TGTGCCAGCAGCCTTGATGACAGGGCGCGCGAGCAGTACTTC. Translation: CASSLDDRAREQYF.

The chain carries TRBV5-5 and TRBJ2-5, with a weak D call TRBD1 (6 bases). V dropped 2 bases and J dropped 4 bases, with 18 bases sitting between them. This CDR3 spans 16 amino acids. The germline CDR1 and CDR2 sequences are SGHKS and YYEKEE (reference sequence). Here the CDR3 reads CASSFTGMGIGETQYF. The CDR3 DNA reads TGTGCCAGCAGCTTTACAGGGATGGGTATAGGAGAGACCCAGTACTTC.

The chain recombines TRBV5-5 with TRBJ2-7, with D unclear. Trimming left V 0 bases short and J 2 bases short, with 15 bases between. Per the germline V gene, CDR1 is SGHKS and CDR2 is YYEKEE (reference sequence). This CDR3 spans 16 amino acids. The CDR3: CASSLAPSPTTYEQYF. The CDR3 region has the DNA TGTGCCAGCAGCTTGGCCCCCAGCCCAACCACCTACGAGCAGTACTTC.

Regarding this clonotype: Since no conserved phenylalanine or tryptophan closes the CDR3, a read error is the likely cause. Written as DNA, the CDR3 is TGCAGCGCCTTAAGCGCGAACTCCTACAATGAGCAGTTCTCC. Translation gives CSALSANSYNEQFS. The V and J genes are TRBV29-1 and TRBJ2-1; D is uncertain. CDR1 SQVTM and CDR2 ANQGSEA come from the germline V gene. This CDR3 contains 14 residues. V lost 7 bases and J 0 bases, leaving 13 bases between the germline ends.

The chain carries TRBV6-2 or TRBV6-3 and TRBJ2-3, with 7 bases aligning to TRBD1. The CDR3 covers 18 residues. J lost 0 bases, V lost 6 bases, and 15 bases had no gene match. Germline CDR1 is MNHEY and CDR2 is SVGEGT. CDR3 coding DNA: TGTGCCAGCAGCTACGGGGACAGCTTGCCACCTAGCACAGATACGCAGTATTTT. Translation gives CASSYGDSLPPSTDTQYF.

The sample holds a few counts of this clonotype. The chain joins TRBV7-2 to TRBJ2-1; 9 nucleotides match TRBD2. The CDR3 consists of 15 residues. The germline V gene encodes CDR1 SGHTA and CDR2 FQGNSA. Trimming took 5 bases from V and 7 from J; bases not matched to a gene: 9. CDR3 bases: TGTGCCAGCAGCCCGGGGCCCGGACTAGCGAATGAGCAGTTCTTC. Amino acid sequence: CASSPGPGLANEQFF.

There are a few counts of this clonotype. The chain couples TRBV12-3 or TRBV12-4 to TRBJ2-5, with a possible D match to TRBD1 (6 bases). The CDR3 is 14 amino acids. Trimming removed 7 bases from V and 4 bases from J, with 16 bases in between. The CDR3 coding sequence is TGTGCCAGCACCTCAGACAGGAGCCCAGAGACCCAGTACTTC. Translation: CASTSDRSPETQYF.

This clonotype was observed a single time. This CDR3 reads CASSLPAAGRYNEQFF. The CDR3 coding sequence is TGTGCCAGCAGCTTGCCCGCGGCCGGGAGGTACAATGAGCAGTTCTTC. The chain couples TRBV7-2 to TRBJ2-1; 7 nucleotides match TRBD2. After removal of 3 bases from V and 4 bases from J, the junction contained 9 bases not matched to a gene. The length of the CDR3 is 16 residues. Germline loops: CDR1 SGHTA, CDR2 FQGNSA.

This clonotype was seen more than once but under ten times. The V and J genes are TRBV28 and TRBJ2-7; 12 bases are a match to TRBD2. The CDR3 loop spans 18 amino acids. Germline CDR1 and CDR2: MDHEN and SYDVKM. J lost 5 bases, V lost 5 bases, and 16 bases had no gene match. The CDR3 bases are TGTGCCAGCAGTCCATCCTTCATCATGACTAGCGGGAGCCACGAGCAGTACTTC. This translates into CASSPSFIMTSGSHEQYF.

This chain connects TRBV15 to TRBJ1-3; 7 bases are a match to TRBD1. V gave up 4 bases and J gave up 1 base; unmatched junction bases: 7. From germline, CDR1 is LNHNV and CDR2 YYDKDF (reference sequence). This CDR3 is 16 amino acids long. The CDR3 coding sequence is TGTGCCACCAGCAAAACCGCAGGGGGGTCTGGAAACACCATATATTTT. Its translation: CATSKTAGGSGNTIYF.

This clonotype was observed a handful of times. The chain recombines TRBV12-3 or TRBV12-4 with TRBJ1-2; 7 nucleotides agree with TRBD1. The V and J ends lost 7 bases and 4 bases, in that order; junction bases with no gene match: 3. The CDR3 covers 12 residues. Written as DNA, the CDR3 is TGTGCCAGCACCCAGGGGGTCTATGGCTACACCTTC. Translating gives CASTQGVYGYTF.

This clonotype turned up a few times. V and J are TRBV6-5 and TRBJ2-5, with 9 positions matching TRBD2. J gave up 1 base and V 0 bases, and 12 bases lay outside the gene matches. The CDR3 has 19 amino acids. Germline lookup yields CDR1 MNHEY and CDR2 SVGAGI. This CDR3 is CASSYSPGLALGGQETQYF. In DNA, the CDR3 is TGTGCCAGCAGTTACTCTCCGGGACTAGCACTCGGGGGCCAAGAGACCCAGTACTTC.

The chain uses TRBV27 and TRBJ2-1, with 9 nucleotides matching TRBD2. Germline CDR1 reads MNHEY; CDR2 reads SMNVEV (reference sequence). There are 19 residues in the CDR3. V shed 6 bases, J shed 2 bases, and the junction held 17 bases outside the gene matches. The chain's CDR3 is CASSKLLVAGELTYNEQFF. CDR3 bases: TGTGCCAGCAGCAAATTGTTGGTAGCGGGAGAGTTGACCTACAATGAGCAGTTCTTC.

This clonotype showed up just a few times. J is TRBJ2-5 and V is TRBV28; D ambiguous. The J call is doubtful: the DNA matches TRBJ2-1 better. The CDR3 is made up of 12 amino acids. In germline, CDR1 is MDHEN, CDR2 SYDVKM. CDR3 DNA: TGTGCCAGCAGCGGGCGCATCAATGAGCAGTTCTTC. Its translation is CASSGRINEQFF.

The chain combines TRBV6-2 or TRBV6-3 with TRBJ2-5; 11 bases align to TRBD1. The CDR3 loop spans 14 amino acids. The trim removed 4 bases at V and 5 bases at J, leaving 3 bases unmatched. Germline V gives CDR1 MNHEY, CDR2 SVGEGT. The CDR3 DNA follows: TGTGCCAGCAGTTGGGGACAGGGGGTCGAGACCCAGTACTTC. Translation: CASSWGQGVETQYF.

Comments on this clonotype: Compared with germline, one end of the junction differs, possibly owing to a read error. The chain has TRBV7-7 and TRBJ2-5; D possibly corresponds to TRBD1 (6 bases). The CDR3 extends over 16 amino acids. CDR1 and CDR2 (germline): SSHAT, FNYEAQ (reference sequence). The CDR3 nucleotides are TGTGCTAGCAGCTTATGGGCCCCAGGGGTGGAAGAGACCCAGTACTTC. It translates to CASSLWAPGVEETQYF.

This clonotype was counted a few times. The J gene is TRBJ2-4, the V gene TRBV7-9; no clear D gene. Between the trimmed V and J ends, which lost 0 bases and 10 bases, there was a span of 10 bases. The CDR3 has 13 amino acids. Germline V lookup: CDR1 SEHNR, CDR2 FQNEAQ (reference sequence). This chain's CDR3 is CASSLALTDIQYF. CDR3 sequence (DNA): TGTGCCAGCAGCTTAGCGTTGACTGATATTCAGTACTTC.

CDR3 amino acids: CASSHYTDAYEQYF. The CDR3 DNA sequence: TGTGCCAGCAGCCATTACACGGACGCCTACGAGCAGTACTTC. The chain employs TRBV7-9 and TRBJ2-7, with no clear D. V was shortened by 5 bases and J by 2 bases, with 13 bases between the two germline ends. Germline V gene data show CDR1 as SEHNR and CDR2 as FQNEAQ (reference sequence). This CDR3 is 14 amino acids long.

This clonotype was counted a few times. This rearrangement joins TRBV20-1 to TRBJ2-4; the D call may be TRBD1 or TRBD2 (5 bases each). Germline V gene sequence: CDR1 DFQATT, CDR2 SNEGSKA (reference sequence). Trimming left V 5 bases short and J 0 bases short, with 14 bases between. The CDR3 covers 15 residues. CDR3 nucleotide sequence: TGCAGTGCTGGCCGTGAGGGGCTAGCCAAAAACATTCAGTACTTC. The encoded protein is CSAGREGLAKNIQYF.

The chain carries TRBV13 and TRBJ1-6; 7 bases match TRBD1. CDR1 PRHDT and CDR2 FYEKMQ come from the germline V gene (reference sequence). V was pared by 3 bases and J by 7 bases, with 3 bases of the junction left unmatched. The CDR3 has 14 residues. The CDR3 DNA reads as TGTGCCAGCAGCTTGGTCAGGGGGAATTCACCCCTCCACTTT. It yields the protein CASSLVRGNSPLHF.

This sequence joins TRBV4-2 and TRBJ1-5; a weak D match, TRBD1 (5 bases). Germline CDR1 is LGHNA and CDR2 is YNFKEQ. The V and J ends lost 4 bases and 7 bases respectively, with 20 bases between them. The CDR3 consists of 16 residues. The CDR3 spells CASSRKASRDGQPQHF. CDR3 DNA sequence: TGTGCCAGCAGCCGCAAAGCGAGCAGGGACGGACAGCCCCAGCATTTT.

Comments on this clonotype: A junction boundary mismatches the germline segment, possibly from a read error. V is TRBV28 and J is TRBJ1-2, with D possibly matching TRBD1 (5 bases). Germline V gene lookup returns CDR1 MDHEN and CDR2 SYDVKM. The CDR3 contains 13 residues. The CDR3 loop reads CAGSPGTDYGYTF. The CDR3 nucleotides are TGTGCCGGCAGTCCCGGGACCGACTATGGCTACACCTTC.

CDR3: CASSFRGGLVNEQFF. In DNA form, the CDR3 reads TGTGCCAGCAGTTTCCGGGGGGGCCTGGTCAATGAGCAGTTCTTC. The chain recombines TRBV12-3 or TRBV12-4 with TRBJ2-5; 8 bases line up with TRBD2. Matching the DNA end better, TRBJ2-1 makes the J call doubtful. This CDR3 has 15 amino acids.

There are a few counts of this clonotype. The J gene is TRBJ2-7, the V gene TRBV11-2, with 11 bases fitting TRBD2. Germline V gene lookup returns CDR1 SGHAT and CDR2 FQNNGV. This CDR3 contains 15 residues. The V segment lost 4 bases and the J segment 2 bases; nucleotides outside the gene matches: 4. This CDR3 is CASSWGTSGAYEQYF. DNA for the CDR3: TGTGCCAGCAGCTGGGGGACTAGCGGAGCCTACGAGCAGTACTTC.

CDR3 nucleotide sequence: TGTGCCAGCAGCCAAGATAGGGTCGGGACCCAAGAGACCCAGTACTTC. Its translation is CASSQDRVGTQETQYF. The chain employs TRBV14 and TRBJ2-5; D is tentatively TRBD1 or TRBD2 (5 bases each). The CDR3 spans 16 residues. Trimming shortened V by 0 bases and J by 1 base, and 12 bases separated the two germline ends. Germline V CDR1 and CDR2: SGHDN, FVKESK.

This chain joins TRBV12-3 or TRBV12-4 and TRBJ1-4, with unresolved D. Trimming removed 2 bases at V and 8 bases at J, with 9 bases between. This CDR3 is built from 13 residues. CDR3 sequence (DNA): TGTGCCAGCAGTTTAAGGGTTTTAGAAAAACTGTTTTTT. This gives the protein CASSLRVLEKLFF.

This chain's CDR3 is CSARNRGQAGELFF. CDR3 nucleotide sequence: TGCAGTGCCCGAAACAGGGGGCAGGCCGGGGAGCTGTTTTTT. This chain links TRBV20-1 with TRBJ2-2; TRBD1 aligns across 9 bases. This CDR3 spans 14 amino acids. The V and J ends lost 6 bases and 6 bases, in that order; junction bases with no gene match: 8. The germline V gene encodes CDR1 DFQATT and CDR2 SNEGSKA (reference sequence).